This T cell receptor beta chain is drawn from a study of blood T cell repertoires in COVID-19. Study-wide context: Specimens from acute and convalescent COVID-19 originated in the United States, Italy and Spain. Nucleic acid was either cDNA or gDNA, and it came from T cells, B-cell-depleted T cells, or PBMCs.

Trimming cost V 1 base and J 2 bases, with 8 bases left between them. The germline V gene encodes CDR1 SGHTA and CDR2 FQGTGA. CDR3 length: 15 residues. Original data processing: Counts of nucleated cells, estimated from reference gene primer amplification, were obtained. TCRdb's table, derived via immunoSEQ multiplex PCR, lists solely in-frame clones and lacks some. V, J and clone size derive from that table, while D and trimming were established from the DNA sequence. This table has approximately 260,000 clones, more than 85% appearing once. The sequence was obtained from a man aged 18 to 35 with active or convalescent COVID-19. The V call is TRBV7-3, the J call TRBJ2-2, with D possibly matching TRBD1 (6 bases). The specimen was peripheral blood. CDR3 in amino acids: CASSLKGDNTGELFF. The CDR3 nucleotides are TGTGCCAGCAGCTTAAAGGGGGACAACACCGGGGAGCTGTTTTTT.